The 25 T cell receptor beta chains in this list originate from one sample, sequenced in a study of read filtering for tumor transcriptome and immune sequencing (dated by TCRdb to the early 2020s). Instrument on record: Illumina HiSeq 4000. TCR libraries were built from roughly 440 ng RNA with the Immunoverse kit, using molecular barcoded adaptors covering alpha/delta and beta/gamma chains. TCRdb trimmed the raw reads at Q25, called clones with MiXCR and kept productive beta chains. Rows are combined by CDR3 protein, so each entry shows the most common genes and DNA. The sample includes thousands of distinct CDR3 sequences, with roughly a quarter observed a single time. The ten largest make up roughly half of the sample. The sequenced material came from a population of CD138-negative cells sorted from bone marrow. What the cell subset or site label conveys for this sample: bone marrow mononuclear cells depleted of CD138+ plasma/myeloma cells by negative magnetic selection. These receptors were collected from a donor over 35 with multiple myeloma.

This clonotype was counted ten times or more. In DNA form, the CDR3 reads TGTGCCAGCAGCGACCCGACAGGGGTCCACACCGGGGAGCTGTTTTTT. Amino acids: CASSDPTGVHTGELFF. The chain recombines TRBV7-9 with TRBJ2-2; TRBD1 matches at 8 bases. This CDR3 has 16 residues. V gave up 5 bases and J gave up 3 bases; unmatched junction bases: 8. The V gene's germline CDR1 is SEHNR and CDR2 FQNEAQ (reference sequence).

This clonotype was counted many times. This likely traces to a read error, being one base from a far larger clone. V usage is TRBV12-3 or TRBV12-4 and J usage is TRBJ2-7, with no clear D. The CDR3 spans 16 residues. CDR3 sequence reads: CASSFGVGLIPYGQYF. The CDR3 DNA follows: TGTGCCAGCAGTTTTGGGGTGGGTTTGATCCCCTACGGGCAGTACTTC.

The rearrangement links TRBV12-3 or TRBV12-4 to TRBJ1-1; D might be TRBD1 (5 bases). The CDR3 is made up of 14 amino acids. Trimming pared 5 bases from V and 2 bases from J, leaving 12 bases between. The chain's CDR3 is CASSPPDRNTEAFF. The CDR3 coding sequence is TGTGCCAGCAGTCCCCCTGACAGAAACACTGAAGCTTTCTTT.

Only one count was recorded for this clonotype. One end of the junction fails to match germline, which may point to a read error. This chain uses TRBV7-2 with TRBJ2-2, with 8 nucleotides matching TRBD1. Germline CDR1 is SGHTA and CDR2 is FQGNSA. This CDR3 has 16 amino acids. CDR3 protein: CASSLMQGAGTGELSF. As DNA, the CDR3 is TGTGCCAGCAGCTTAATGCAGGGGGCCGGAACCGGGGAGCTGTCTTTT.

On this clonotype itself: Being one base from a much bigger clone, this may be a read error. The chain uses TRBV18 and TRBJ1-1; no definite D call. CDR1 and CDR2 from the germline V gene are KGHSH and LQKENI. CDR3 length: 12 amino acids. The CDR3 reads CASSLTNTVAFF. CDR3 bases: TGTGCCAGCTCGTTAACGAACACTGTAGCTTTCTTT.

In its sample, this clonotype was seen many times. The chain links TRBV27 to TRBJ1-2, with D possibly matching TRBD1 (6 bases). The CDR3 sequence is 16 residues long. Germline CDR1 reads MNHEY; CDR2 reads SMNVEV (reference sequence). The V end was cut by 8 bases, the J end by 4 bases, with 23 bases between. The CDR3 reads CASGWTALGGAYGYTF. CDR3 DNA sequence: TGTGCCAGCGGCTGGACAGCCCTAGGAGGGGCCTATGGCTACACCTTC.

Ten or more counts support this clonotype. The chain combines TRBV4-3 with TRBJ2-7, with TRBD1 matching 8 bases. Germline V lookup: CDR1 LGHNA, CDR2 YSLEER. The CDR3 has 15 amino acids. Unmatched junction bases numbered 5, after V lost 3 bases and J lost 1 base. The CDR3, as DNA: TGCGCCAGCAGCCACGACAGGGGCGATTCCTACGAGCAGTACTTC. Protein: CASSHDRGDSYEQYF.

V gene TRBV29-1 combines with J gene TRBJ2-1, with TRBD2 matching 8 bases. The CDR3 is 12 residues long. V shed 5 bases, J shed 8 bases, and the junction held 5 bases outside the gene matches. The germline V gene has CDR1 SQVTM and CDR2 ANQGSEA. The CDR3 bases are TGCAGCGTTCCGCGGGAGGTCGATGAGCAGTTCTTC. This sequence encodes CSVPREVDEQFF.

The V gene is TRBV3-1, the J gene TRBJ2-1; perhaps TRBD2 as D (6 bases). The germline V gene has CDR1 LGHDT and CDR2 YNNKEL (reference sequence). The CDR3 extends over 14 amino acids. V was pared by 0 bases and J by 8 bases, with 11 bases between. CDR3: CASSQDGGDDEQFF. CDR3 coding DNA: TGTGCCAGCAGCCAAGACGGGGGTGATGATGAGCAGTTCTTC.

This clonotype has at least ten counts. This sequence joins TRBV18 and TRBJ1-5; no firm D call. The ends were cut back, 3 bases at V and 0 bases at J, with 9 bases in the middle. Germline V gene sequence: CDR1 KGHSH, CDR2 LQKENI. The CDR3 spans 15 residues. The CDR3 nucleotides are TGTGCCAGCTCACCTGACGGCACTAGCAATCAGCCCCAGCATTTT. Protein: CASSPDGTSNQPQHF.

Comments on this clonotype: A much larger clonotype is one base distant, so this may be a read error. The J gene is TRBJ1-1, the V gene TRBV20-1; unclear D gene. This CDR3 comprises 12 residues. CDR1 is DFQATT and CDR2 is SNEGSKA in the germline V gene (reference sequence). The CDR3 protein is CRAGFGHTGAFF. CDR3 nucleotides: TGCCGTGCCGGGTTCGGGCACACTGGGGCTTTCTTT.

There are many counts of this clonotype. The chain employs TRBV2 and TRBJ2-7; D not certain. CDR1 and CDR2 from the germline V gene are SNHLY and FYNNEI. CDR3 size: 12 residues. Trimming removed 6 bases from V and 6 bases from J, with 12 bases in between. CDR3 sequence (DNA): TGTGCCAGCAGAGTAGTAGCATCCGAGCAGTACTTC. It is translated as CASRVVASEQYF.

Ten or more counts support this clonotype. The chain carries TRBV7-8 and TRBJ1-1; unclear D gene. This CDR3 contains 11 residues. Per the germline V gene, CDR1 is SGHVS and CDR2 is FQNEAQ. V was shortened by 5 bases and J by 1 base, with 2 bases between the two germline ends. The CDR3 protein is CASSANTEAFF. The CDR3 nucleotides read TGTGCCAGCAGCGCGAACACTGAAGCTTTCTTT.

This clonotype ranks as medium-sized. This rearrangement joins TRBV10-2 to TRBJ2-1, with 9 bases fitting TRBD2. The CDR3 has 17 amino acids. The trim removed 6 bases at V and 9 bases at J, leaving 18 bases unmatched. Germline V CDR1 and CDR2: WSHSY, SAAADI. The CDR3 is CASRPRAGGRRDGEQFF. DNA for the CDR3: TGCGCCAGCAGGCCTCGGGCGGGAGGGAGACGCGATGGTGAGCAGTTCTTC.

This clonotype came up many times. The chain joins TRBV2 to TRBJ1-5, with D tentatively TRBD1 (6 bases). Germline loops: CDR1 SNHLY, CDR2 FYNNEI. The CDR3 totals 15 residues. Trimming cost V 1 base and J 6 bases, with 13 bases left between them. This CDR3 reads CASSEDTQGTQPQHF. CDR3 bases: TGTGCCAGCAGTGAAGACACTCAGGGGACTCAGCCCCAGCATTTT.

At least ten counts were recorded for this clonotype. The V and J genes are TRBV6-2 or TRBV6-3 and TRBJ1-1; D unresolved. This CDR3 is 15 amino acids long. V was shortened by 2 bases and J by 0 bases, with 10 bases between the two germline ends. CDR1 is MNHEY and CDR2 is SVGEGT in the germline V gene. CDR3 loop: CASSYHEGMNTEAFF. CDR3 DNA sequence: TGTGCCAGCAGTTACCACGAGGGAATGAACACTGAAGCTTTCTTT.

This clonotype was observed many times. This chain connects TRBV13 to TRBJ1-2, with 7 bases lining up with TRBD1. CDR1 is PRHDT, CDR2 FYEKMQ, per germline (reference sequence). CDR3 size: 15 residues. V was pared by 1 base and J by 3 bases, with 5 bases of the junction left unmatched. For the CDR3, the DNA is TGTGCCAGCAGCTTAGCGGGACAGACATACTATGGCTACACCTTC. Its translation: CASSLAGQTYYGYTF.

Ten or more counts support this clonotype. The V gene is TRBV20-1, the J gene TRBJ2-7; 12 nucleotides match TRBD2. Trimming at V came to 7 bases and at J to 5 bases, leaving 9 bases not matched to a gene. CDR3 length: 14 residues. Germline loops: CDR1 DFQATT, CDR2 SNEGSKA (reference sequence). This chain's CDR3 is CSGASGRGIHEQYF. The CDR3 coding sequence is TGCAGTGGTGCTAGCGGGAGGGGCATCCACGAGCAGTACTTC.

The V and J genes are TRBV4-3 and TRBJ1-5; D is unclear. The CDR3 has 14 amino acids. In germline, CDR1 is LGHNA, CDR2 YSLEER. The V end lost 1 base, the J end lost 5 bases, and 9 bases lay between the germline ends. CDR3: CASSQGARDQPQHF. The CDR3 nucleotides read TGCGCCAGCAGCCAAGGGGCGAGGGATCAGCCCCAGCATTTT.

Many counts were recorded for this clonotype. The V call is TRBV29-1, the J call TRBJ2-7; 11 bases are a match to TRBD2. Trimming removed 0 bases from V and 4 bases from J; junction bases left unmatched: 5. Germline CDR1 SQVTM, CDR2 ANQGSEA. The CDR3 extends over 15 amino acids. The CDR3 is CSVEELAGGMYEQYF. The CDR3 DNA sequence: TGCAGCGTTGAAGAGCTAGCGGGAGGAATGTACGAGCAGTACTTC.

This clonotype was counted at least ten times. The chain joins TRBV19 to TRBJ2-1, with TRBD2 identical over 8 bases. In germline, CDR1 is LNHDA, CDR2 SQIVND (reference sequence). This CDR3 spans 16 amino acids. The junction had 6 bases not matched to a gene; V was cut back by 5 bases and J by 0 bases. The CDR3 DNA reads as TGTGCCAGTAGTCAGAGCGGGAGACTCTCCTACAATGAGCAGTTCTTC. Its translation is CASSQSGRLSYNEQFF.

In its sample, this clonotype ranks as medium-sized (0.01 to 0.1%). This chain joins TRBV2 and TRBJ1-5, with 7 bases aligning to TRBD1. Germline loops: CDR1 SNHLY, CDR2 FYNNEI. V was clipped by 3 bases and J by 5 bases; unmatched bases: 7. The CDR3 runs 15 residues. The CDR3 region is CASSEVGGRYQPQHF. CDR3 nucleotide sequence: TGTGCCAGCAGTGAGGTAGGGGGCCGCTATCAGCCCCAGCATTTT. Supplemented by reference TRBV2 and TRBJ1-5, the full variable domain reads EPEVTQTPSHQVTQMGQEVILRCVPISNHLYFYWYRQILGQKVEFLVSFYNNEISEKSEIFDDQFSVERPDGSNFTLKIRSTKLEDSAMYFCASSEVGGRYQPQHFGDGTRLSIL.

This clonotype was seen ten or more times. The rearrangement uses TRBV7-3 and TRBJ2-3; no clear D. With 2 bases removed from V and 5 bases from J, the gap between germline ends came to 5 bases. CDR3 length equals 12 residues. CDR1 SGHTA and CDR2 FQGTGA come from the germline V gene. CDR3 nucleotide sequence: TGTGCCAGCAGCTTAGTGGGAGATACGCAGTATTTT. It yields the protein CASSLVGDTQYF.

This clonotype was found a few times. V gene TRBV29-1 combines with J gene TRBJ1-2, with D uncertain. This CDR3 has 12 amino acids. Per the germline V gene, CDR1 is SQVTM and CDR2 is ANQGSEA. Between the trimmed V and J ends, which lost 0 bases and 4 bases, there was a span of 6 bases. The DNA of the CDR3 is TGCAGCGTTGAAGATTCATCCTATGGCTACACCTTC. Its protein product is CSVEDSSYGYTF.

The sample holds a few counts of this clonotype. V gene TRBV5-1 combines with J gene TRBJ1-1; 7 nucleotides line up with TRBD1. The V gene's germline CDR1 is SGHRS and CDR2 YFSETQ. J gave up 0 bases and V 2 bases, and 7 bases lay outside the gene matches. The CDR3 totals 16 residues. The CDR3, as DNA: TGCGCCAGCAGCTTTACCGGGGACAGAGTGAACACTGAAGCTTTCTTT. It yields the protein CASSFTGDRVNTEAFF.